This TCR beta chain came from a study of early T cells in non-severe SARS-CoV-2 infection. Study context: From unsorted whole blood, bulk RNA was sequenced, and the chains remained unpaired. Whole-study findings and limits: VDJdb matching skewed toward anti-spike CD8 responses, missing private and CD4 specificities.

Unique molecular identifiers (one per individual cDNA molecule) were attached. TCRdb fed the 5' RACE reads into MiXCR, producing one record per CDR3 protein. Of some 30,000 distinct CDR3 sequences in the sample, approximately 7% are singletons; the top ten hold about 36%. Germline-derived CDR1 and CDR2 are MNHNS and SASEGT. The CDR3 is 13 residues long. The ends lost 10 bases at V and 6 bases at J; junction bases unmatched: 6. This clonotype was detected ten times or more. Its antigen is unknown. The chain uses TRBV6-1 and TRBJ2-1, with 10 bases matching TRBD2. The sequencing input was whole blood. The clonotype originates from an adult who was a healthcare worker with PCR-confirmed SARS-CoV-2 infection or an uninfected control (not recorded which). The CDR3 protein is CAIPGTSVNEQFF. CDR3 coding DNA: TGTGCCATCCCCGGGACTAGCGTCAATGAGCAGTTCTTC.